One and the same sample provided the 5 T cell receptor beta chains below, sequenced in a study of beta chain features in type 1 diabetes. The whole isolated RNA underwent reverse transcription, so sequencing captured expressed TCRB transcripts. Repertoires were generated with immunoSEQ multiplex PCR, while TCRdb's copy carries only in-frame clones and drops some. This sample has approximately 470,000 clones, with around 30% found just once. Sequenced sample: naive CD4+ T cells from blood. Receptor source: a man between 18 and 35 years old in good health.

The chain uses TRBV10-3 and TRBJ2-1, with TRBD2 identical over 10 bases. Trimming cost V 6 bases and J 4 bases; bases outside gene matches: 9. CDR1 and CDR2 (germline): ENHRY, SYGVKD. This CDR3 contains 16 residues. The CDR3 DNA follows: TGTGCCATCAGCGGAAACGTAGCGGGAGGTTACAATGAGCAGTTCTTC. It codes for CAISGNVAGGYNEQFF.

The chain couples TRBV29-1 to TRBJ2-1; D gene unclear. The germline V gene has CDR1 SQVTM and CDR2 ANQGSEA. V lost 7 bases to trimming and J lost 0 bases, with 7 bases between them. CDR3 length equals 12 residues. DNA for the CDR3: TGCAGCGCAGGCGGCTCCTACAATGAGCAGTTCTTC. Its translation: CSAGGSYNEQFF.

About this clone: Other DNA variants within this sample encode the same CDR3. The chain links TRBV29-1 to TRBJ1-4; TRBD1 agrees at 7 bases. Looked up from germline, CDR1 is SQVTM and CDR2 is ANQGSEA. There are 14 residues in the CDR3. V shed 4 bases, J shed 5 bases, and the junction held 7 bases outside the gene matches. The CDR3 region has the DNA TGCAGCGTTGGGGTACAGGGGCGGAATGAAAAACTGTTTTTT. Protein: CSVGVQGRNEKLFF.

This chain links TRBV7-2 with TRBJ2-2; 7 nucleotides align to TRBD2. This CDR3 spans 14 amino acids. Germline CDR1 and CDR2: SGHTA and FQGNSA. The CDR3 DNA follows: TGTGTTACTCGTCGAGGGAGGGACACCGGGGAGCTGTTTTTT. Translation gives CVTRRGRDTGELFF. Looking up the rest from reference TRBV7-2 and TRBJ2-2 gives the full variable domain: GAGVSQSPSNKVTEKGKDVELRCDPISGHTALYWYRQSLGQGLEFLIYFQGNSAPDKSGLPSDRFSAERTGGSVSTLTIQRTQQEDSAVYLCVTRRGRDTGELFFGEGSRLTVL.

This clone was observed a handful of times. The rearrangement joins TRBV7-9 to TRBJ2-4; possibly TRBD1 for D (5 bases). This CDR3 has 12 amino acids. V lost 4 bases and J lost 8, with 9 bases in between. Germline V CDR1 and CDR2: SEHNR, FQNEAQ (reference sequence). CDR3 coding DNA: TGTGCCAGCAGCTACTCCAGGGACATTCAGTACTTC. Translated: CASSYSRDIQYF.